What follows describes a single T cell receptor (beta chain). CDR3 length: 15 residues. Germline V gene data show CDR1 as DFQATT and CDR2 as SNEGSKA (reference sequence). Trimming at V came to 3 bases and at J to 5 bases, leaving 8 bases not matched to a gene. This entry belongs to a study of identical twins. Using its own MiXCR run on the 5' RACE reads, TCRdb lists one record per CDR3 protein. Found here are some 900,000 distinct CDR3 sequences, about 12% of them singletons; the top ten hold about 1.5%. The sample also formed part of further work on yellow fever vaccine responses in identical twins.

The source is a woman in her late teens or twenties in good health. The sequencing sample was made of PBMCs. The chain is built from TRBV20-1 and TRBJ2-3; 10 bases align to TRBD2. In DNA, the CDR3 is TGCAGTGCTAGCGAGCGGGAGGGCCCTAAAGATACGCAGTATTTT. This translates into CSASEREGPKDTQYF.